In its sample, the clone carrying this T cell receptor beta chain was seen once. Its specificity is unknown. Time point defined: week 47, end of study. Each dose delivered 300 ug of mutant IDH1 20-mer peptide subcutaneously with imiquimod. The J segment lost 3 bases and the V segment lost 1 base, leaving 5 bases of the junction unmatched. CDR3 length: 15 residues. CDR1 is SGHRS and CDR2 is YFSETQ in the germline V gene. This sample was taken from a study of a mutant IDH1 vaccine in newly diagnosed glioma. Regarding the study as a whole: Of the patients, 80% to 95% had vaccine-induced immune responses.

Clones were read by immunoSEQ multiplex PCR, and TCRdb kept only the in-frame ones, dropping some. Among 90,000 to 100,000 clones, roughly 89% were seen once, and the ten largest hold around 0.73%. The chain has TRBV5-1 and TRBJ2-7; 9 bases match TRBD1. The source is a woman between 50 and 59 years old with glioma. This material consisted of PBMCs, taken from a glioma patient whose treatment included an IDH1 peptide vaccine. CDR3 protein: CASSLTGQGFYEQYF. The DNA of the CDR3 is TGCGCCAGCAGCTTGACGGGACAGGGATTCTACGAGCAGTACTTC.